The clone carrying this TCR beta chain was counted a single time. Assay: immunoSEQ multiplex PCR; the TCRdb copy retains only in-frame clones and omits some. The data hold 1.6 million or so clones, with approximately 98.5% observed a single time. This entry belongs to a study of shared clonotypes between healthy human individuals. This CDR3 is built from 14 residues. Germline V gives CDR1 LNHDA, CDR2 SQIVND (reference sequence). Trimming at V came to 4 bases and at J to 4 bases, leaving 4 bases not matched to a gene. What was sequenced was naive CD4+ T cells sorted from blood. The sample's subset: CD45RA+ positively selected. V gene TRBV19 combines with J gene TRBJ2-1, with 7 bases lining up with TRBD2. The receptor's source is a man aged 25-45 years in good health. CDR3 in DNA: TGTGCCAGTAGTAGCGGGAGAGTTTACAATGAGCAGTTCTTC. It translates to CASSSGRVYNEQFF.